This TCR beta chain was identified in a study of blood T cells in healthy people across ages. PCR was performed a second time for about 7 to 11 cycles using a sample-barcoded 5' primer and a J-beta primer mix. TCRdb reprocessed the 5' RACE reads with MiXCR, giving one entry per CDR3 protein. The repertoire has about 1.6 million distinct CDR3 sequences, around 36% of them found once; the top ten carry around 10%. Overall study results and limits: Estimates of diversity drawn from one million T cells were considered underestimates. With donor CMV status unknown, expanded clonotype changes were possibly confounded.

In germline, CDR1 is SGDLS, CDR2 YYNGEE. J lost 3 bases, V lost 2 bases, and 4 bases had no gene match. The length of the CDR3 is 17 residues. The study drew donors from healthy Caucasian individuals in Russia aged 6 to 90. This clonotype appeared a few times. Its antigen is unknown. Sequenced input: blood. This TCR came from a woman in her 30s in good health. V usage is TRBV9 and J usage is TRBJ2-1, with 14 bases identical to TRBD2. CDR3 protein: CASSVLGTSGSYNEQFF. The CDR3 nucleotides are TGTGCCAGCAGCGTGCTGGGGACTAGCGGGAGCTACAATGAGCAGTTCTTC.